This TCR beta chain was sequenced during a study of blood T cells in healthy people across ages. V shed 2 bases, J shed 5 bases, and the junction held 7 bases outside the gene matches. The germline V gene encodes CDR1 SGHRS and CDR2 YFSETQ. The CDR3 totals 15 residues. Together with a sample-barcoded 5' primer, a J-beta primer mix was included in a second PCR lasting about 6 to 12 cycles. TCRdb itself ran the 5' RACE reads through MiXCR, one entry per CDR3 protein. The data contain 1.5 million to 2 million distinct CDR3 sequences, around half of them singletons. The specimen sequenced was blood. This clonotype was obtained from a woman aged 40 to 50 in good health. V and J are TRBV5-1 and TRBJ1-5; 7 bases match TRBD1. CDR3 nucleotides: TGCGCCAGCAGCTTAGAGGGGGCGCCGGATCAGCCCCAGCATTTT. This gives the protein CASSLEGAPDQPQHF.